One T cell receptor (beta chain) is described in this entry. Its antigen is as yet unknown. These data belong to a study of siplizumab effects on memory and regulatory T cells. TCR templates, about 100,000 per sample, were assayed. Here immunoSEQ multiplex PCR was the method, and the copy in TCRdb shows in-frame clones only, minus some. The repertoire holds around 110,000 clones, with roughly 94% as singletons. Study findings and constraints: No functional test confirmed suppression by proliferating siplizumab-culture Tregs. For mappable alloreactive CD4+ clones, the mean Treg-derived fraction was nearly 70% with siplizumab and 25% to 30% in controls. Alloreactive sequences that could be traced to unstimulated CD4+ memory cells showed a significant reduction under siplizumab.

The CDR3 loop spans 15 amino acids. The V gene's germline CDR1 is MNHEY and CDR2 SMNVEV (reference sequence). The V and J ends lost 5 bases and 6 bases, in that order; junction bases with no gene match: 7. V and J are TRBV27 and TRBJ2-7, with 13 nucleotides matching TRBD2. The sample comprised non-Treg CD4+ T cells sorted from blood. The clonotype was recovered from a human donor in good health. The CDR3 protein is CASSPRLAGGTEQYF. The DNA of the CDR3 is TGTGCCAGCAGTCCACGACTAGCGGGGGGAACCGAGCAGTACTTC.